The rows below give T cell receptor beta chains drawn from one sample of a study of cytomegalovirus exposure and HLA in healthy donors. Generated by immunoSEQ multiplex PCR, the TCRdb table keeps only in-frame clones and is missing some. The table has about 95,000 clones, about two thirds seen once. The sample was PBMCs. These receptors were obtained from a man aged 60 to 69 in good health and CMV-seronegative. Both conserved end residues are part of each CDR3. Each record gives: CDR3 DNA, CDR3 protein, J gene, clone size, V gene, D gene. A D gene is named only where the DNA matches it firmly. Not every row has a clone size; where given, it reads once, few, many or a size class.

CDR3nt: TGTGCCAGCAGTTTTCTTCCCGGGAGCTCCTACAATGAGCAGTTCTTC
CDR3aa: CASSFLPGSSYNEQFF
j_gene: TRBJ2-1
abundance: -
v_gene: TRBV27
d_gene: -

CDR3nt: TGTGCCAGCAGTTTGCGGCAGCTATACTATGGCTACACCTTC
CDR3aa: CASSLRQLYYGYTF
j_gene: TRBJ1-2
abundance: -
v_gene: TRBV28
d_gene: -

CDR3nt: TGTGCCAGCAGCACCCTGACAGCCGCCTCGGAGACCCAGTACTTC
CDR3aa: CASSTLTAASETQYF
j_gene: TRBJ2-5
abundance: -
v_gene: TRBV5-6
d_gene: -

CDR3nt: TGCGCCAGCAGCACGCCAGGGGGGTCCTACGAGCAGTACTTC
CDR3aa: CASSTPGGSYEQYF
j_gene: TRBJ2-7
abundance: -
v_gene: TRBV5-1
d_gene: -

CDR3nt: TGCAGCGTTGAAAAGGGAGCGTGGGACAATGAGCAGTTCTTC
CDR3aa: CSVEKGAWDNEQFF
j_gene: TRBJ2-1
abundance: -
v_gene: TRBV29-1
d_gene: -

CDR3nt: TGTGCCAGCCGGCTGGGCGGACTCTATAATTCACCCCTCCACTTT
CDR3aa: CASRLGGLYNSPLHF
j_gene: TRBJ1-6
abundance: -
v_gene: TRBV27
d_gene: -

CDR3nt: TGTGCCAGCTCCTCGGACATCCAAGAGACCCAGTACTTC
CDR3aa: CASSSDIQETQYF
j_gene: TRBJ2-5
abundance: -
v_gene: TRBV18
d_gene: -

CDR3nt: TGTGCCAGCCGGAAAGTTCCAGGGATCAACGAAAAACTGTTTTTT
CDR3aa: CASRKVPGINEKLFF
j_gene: TRBJ1-4
abundance: -
v_gene: TRBV2
d_gene: -

CDR3nt: TGTGCCAGCAGCCAGGGCCGCAGGGGTAGGGTCAATCAGCCCCAGCATTTT
CDR3aa: CASSQGRRGRVNQPQHF
j_gene: TRBJ1-5
abundance: once
v_gene: TRBV7-2
d_gene: -

CDR3nt: TGTGCCAGTAGTATTCTGAGTCCAGCGGGCAACAAAGAGACCCAGTACTTC
CDR3aa: CASSILSPAGNKETQYF
j_gene: TRBJ2-5
abundance: -
v_gene: TRBV19
d_gene: -

CDR3nt: TGCGCCAGCAGCTTGGAATTGGTCGGCGGTAATTCACCCCTCCACTTT
CDR3aa: CASSLELVGGNSPLHF
j_gene: TRBJ1-6
abundance: few
v_gene: TRBV5-1
d_gene: -

CDR3nt: TGTGCTTGGAGACAGGGGTCGAGCACAGATACGCAGTATTTT
CDR3aa: CAWRQGSSTDTQYF
j_gene: TRBJ2-3
abundance: -
v_gene: TRBV28
d_gene: TRBD1

CDR3nt: TGCGCCAGCAGCCAAGATGCAGGACAGGCTGTCCACGAGCAGTACTTC
CDR3aa: CASSQDAGQAVHEQYF
j_gene: TRBJ2-7
abundance: -
v_gene: TRBV4-3
d_gene: TRBD1

CDR3nt: TGTGCCAGTGGTGGACAGGCCAATCAGCCCCAGCATTTT
CDR3aa: CASGGQANQPQHF
j_gene: TRBJ1-5
abundance: -
v_gene: TRBV19
d_gene: TRBD1

CDR3nt: TGTGCCAGCAGCTTAACTGGTCCATATCAGCCCCAGCATTTT
CDR3aa: CASSLTGPYQPQHF
j_gene: TRBJ1-5
abundance: -
v_gene: TRBV7-9
d_gene: -

CDR3nt: TGTGCCAGCAGCTTTACTCCGGGACTAGCGGGGGAAGATACGCAGTATTTT
CDR3aa: CASSFTPGLAGEDTQYF
j_gene: TRBJ2-3
abundance: -
v_gene: TRBV5-4
d_gene: TRBD2

CDR3nt: TGTGCCAGCAGATGGGGGAGGGGGGAGCCCCAGCATTTT
CDR3aa: CASRWGRGEPQHF
j_gene: TRBJ1-5
abundance: -
v_gene: TRBV6-5
d_gene: -

CDR3nt: TGTGCCAGCAGCTTCAGAGGGTCTAACTATGGCTACACCTTC
CDR3aa: CASSFRGSNYGYTF
j_gene: TRBJ1-2
abundance: -
v_gene: TRBV13
d_gene: -

CDR3nt: TGTGCCATCAGTGCCGCACAGGCTATCGAGCAGTACTTC
CDR3aa: CAISAAQAIEQYF
j_gene: TRBJ2-7
abundance: -
v_gene: TRBV10-3
d_gene: -

CDR3nt: TGTGCCAGTAGTGACCGAAGAGGGGACAACCAGCCCCAGCATTTT
CDR3aa: CASSDRRGDNQPQHF
j_gene: TRBJ1-5
abundance: -
v_gene: TRBV19
d_gene: -

CDR3nt: TGCGCCAGCAGCCAAGAGCCGGGGGCTAATGAAAAACTGTTTTTT
CDR3aa: CASSQEPGANEKLFF
j_gene: TRBJ1-4
abundance: once
v_gene: TRBV4-3
d_gene: -

CDR3nt: TGTGCCAGCAAACTGACAGGGGGCGTAACTAATGAAAAACTGTTTTTT
CDR3aa: CASKLTGGVTNEKLFF
j_gene: TRBJ1-4
abundance: -
v_gene: TRBV2
d_gene: TRBD1

CDR3nt: TGTGCCAGCAGCTTAGAGGTGACAGGGGACGAGCAGTACTTC
CDR3aa: CASSLEVTGDEQYF
j_gene: TRBJ2-7
abundance: -
v_gene: TRBV7-6
d_gene: TRBD1

CDR3nt: TGTGCCAGCAGCTTAGGGAAGGGGCGCAACTATGGCTACACCTTC
CDR3aa: CASSLGKGRNYGYTF
j_gene: TRBJ1-2
abundance: -
v_gene: TRBV7-2
d_gene: -

CDR3nt: TGTGCCAGCAGCCAACAGGGGGCCCGGAAACAGCAGTTCTTC
CDR3aa: CASSQQGARKQQFF
j_gene: TRBJ2-1
abundance: few
v_gene: TRBV14
d_gene: TRBD1

CDR3nt: TGTTCCAGCAGCTTCGTGGGAGCCCTACCAGATACGCAGTATTTT
CDR3aa: CSSSFVGALPDTQYF
j_gene: TRBJ2-3
abundance: few
v_gene: TRBV7-9
d_gene: -

CDR3nt: TGTGCCAGTAGTAGGTTCGCAGGTAGGGAGACCCAGTACTTC
CDR3aa: CASSRFAGRETQYF
j_gene: TRBJ2-5
abundance: -
v_gene: TRBV19
d_gene: -

CDR3nt: TGTGCCACCACGCTCCCCGGGGGACAGACAGATACGCAGTATTTT
CDR3aa: CATTLPGGQTDTQYF
j_gene: TRBJ2-3
abundance: -
v_gene: TRBV6-4
d_gene: -

CDR3nt: TGTGCCAGCATCCGGGCAGAGGGGGACGAGCAGTACTTC
CDR3aa: CASIRAEGDEQYF
j_gene: TRBJ2-7
abundance: -
v_gene: TRBV2
d_gene: -

CDR3nt: TGTGCCAGCAGCTTGGCTAAGAGCACAGATACGCAGTATTTT
CDR3aa: CASSLAKSTDTQYF
j_gene: TRBJ2-3
abundance: -
v_gene: TRBV5-4
d_gene: -

CDR3nt: TGTGCCAGCAGTGAAGTAGCTAATTCACCCCTCCACTTT
CDR3aa: CASSEVANSPLHF
j_gene: TRBJ1-6
abundance: few
v_gene: TRBV2
d_gene: -

CDR3nt: TGTGCCAGCAGTTACCGGCAAGGCGGGAACACTGAAGCTTTCTTT
CDR3aa: CASSYRQGGNTEAFF
j_gene: TRBJ1-1
abundance: -
v_gene: TRBV6-6
d_gene: -

CDR3nt: TGTGCCAGTAGTCCCACAGGGGATGGCTACACCTTC
CDR3aa: CASSPTGDGYTF
j_gene: TRBJ1-2
abundance: -
v_gene: TRBV19
d_gene: TRBD1

CDR3nt: TGTGCCAGCAGTGGACAGGGTTCGAACACTGAAGCTTTCTTT
CDR3aa: CASSGQGSNTEAFF
j_gene: TRBJ1-1
abundance: -
v_gene: TRBV6-1
d_gene: TRBD1

CDR3nt: TGCGCCAGCAGTGGGGCAGGGGACTCCTACGAGCAGTACTTC
CDR3aa: CASSGAGDSYEQYF
j_gene: TRBJ2-7
abundance: -
v_gene: TRBV10-1
d_gene: -

CDR3nt: TGTGCCAGCAGCCTTACGGGACTAGGCAATGAGCAGTTCTTC
CDR3aa: CASSLTGLGNEQFF
j_gene: TRBJ2-1
abundance: -
v_gene: TRBV7-9
d_gene: TRBD2